The rows below give T cell receptor beta chains drawn from one sample of a study of blood T cell repertoires in COVID-19. The data were produced by immunoSEQ multiplex PCR, yet TCRdb's version contains in-frame clones alone and is incomplete. The sample includes roughly 250,000 clones, approximately 90% seen only once; the top ten take 3% to 4%. Material: peripheral blood. The receptor source for this set is a woman aged 40 to 55 with acute or convalescent COVID-19. The CDR3 runs from the conserved cysteine through the conserved F or W. D genes are given only for firm matches. Clone size is not always given. Where it is, it says once, few, many or a class for expanded clones.

>once|.|TRBV9|TRBJ2-1
CASSVGVTYNEQFF
TGTGCCAGCAGCGTAGGTGTCACTTACAATGAGCAGTTCTTC
>.|TRBD1|TRBV30|TRBJ1-5
CAWTPGQGDQPQHF
TGTGCCTGGACCCCGGGACAGGGTGATCAGCCCCAGCATTTT
>.|.|TRBV6-5|TRBJ1-1
CASSYSGRGWDTEAFF
TGTGCCAGCAGTTACTCGGGGAGGGGATGGGACACTGAAGCTTTCTTT
>.|.|TRBV11-2|TRBJ1-2
CASSLVPTTNYGYTF
TGTGCCAGCAGCTTAGTACCCACTACTAACTATGGCTACACCTTC
>.|.|TRBV20-1|TRBJ1-4
CEGEKLFF
TGTGAGGGTGAAAAACTGTTTTTT
>.|.|TRBV2|TRBJ1-2
CASNEAGLNYGYTF
TGTGCCAGCAATGAGGCAGGACTAAACTATGGCTACACCTTC
>.|TRBD1|TRBV6-4|TRBJ2-3
CASSDEGGRSGTQYF
TGTGCCAGCAGTGACGAAGGGGGCAGATCGGGTACGCAGTATTTT
>.|.|TRBV5-1|TRBJ1-5
CASSLGELWGNQPQHF
TGCGCCAGCAGTCTCGGAGAACTATGGGGCAATCAGCCCCAGCATTTT
>few|.|TRBV7-9|TRBJ1-5
CASSLQGGWEPQHF
TGTGCCAGCAGCTTACAGGGAGGGTGGGAGCCCCAGCATTTT
>.|.|TRBV5-8|TRBJ1-3
CASSLQHSGNTIYF
TGTGCCAGCAGCTTACAGCACTCTGGAAACACCATATATTTT
>once|TRBD1|TRBV6-5|TRBJ1-5
CASKSGTGDQPQHF
TGTGCCAGCAAATCCGGGACAGGGGACCAGCCCCAGCATTTT
>.|.|TRBV3-1/TRBV3-2|TRBJ1-6
CASRYGTGENSPLHF
TGTGCCAGCAGATACGGGACGGGGGAAAATTCACCCCTCCACTTT
>.|.|TRBV19|TRBJ2-3
CASSIRLDWQKADTQYF
TGTGCCAGTAGTATAAGACTTGATTGGCAGAAGGCAGATACGCAGTATTTT
>.|.|TRBV29-1|TRBJ2-5
CSVDASAGETQYF
TGCAGCGTTGATGCTAGCGCGGGGGAGACCCAGTACTTC
>.|TRBD1|TRBV7-8|TRBJ1-2
CASSPWDSLYGYTF
TGTGCCAGCAGCCCCTGGGACAGTCTCTATGGCTACACCTTC
>.|.|TRBV10-3|TRBJ1-6
CAISDRVGSPLHF
TGTGCCATCAGTGACAGGGTTGGTTCACCCCTCCACTTT
>.|TRBD1|TRBV6-5|TRBJ1-2
CASSAGQGIYGYTF
TGTGCCAGCAGCGCGGGACAGGGGATCTATGGCTACACCTTC
>.|TRBD1|TRBV4-1|TRBJ1-6
CASSQTGSSYNSPLHF
TGCGCCAGCAGCCAGACAGGGAGCTCCTATAATTCACCCCTCCACTTT
>.|TRBD1|TRBV5-8|TRBJ2-1
CASSAPRDRHPNNEQFF
TGTGCCAGCAGCGCGCCCCGGGACAGGCACCCCAACAATGAGCAGTTCTTC
>.|TRBD1|TRBV24-1|TRBJ1-4
CATGTGLNEKLFF
TGTGCCACCGGGACAGGGTTAAATGAAAAACTGTTTTTT
>.|TRBD1|TRBV29-1|TRBJ1-1
CSVEDVGTGDGEAFF
TGCAGCGTTGAAGATGTTGGGACAGGGGATGGGGAAGCTTTCTTT
>.|TRBD2|TRBV29-1|TRBJ2-1
CSVEERGGAYNEQFF
TGCAGCGTTGAAGAGCGTGGGGGGGCCTACAATGAGCAGTTCTTC
>.|TRBD1|TRBV2|TRBJ1-4
CASSSDRATTNEKLFF
TGTGCCAGCAGTTCCGACAGGGCTACAACTAATGAAAAACTGTTTTTT
>.|.|TRBV14|TRBJ2-6
CASSPHGANVLTF
TGTGCCAGCAGCCCCCATGGGGCCAACGTCCTGACTTTC
>.|.|TRBV23-1|TRBJ2-3
CASSQTGSITLTDTQYF
TGCGCCAGCAGCCAGACCGGGAGCATCACCCTCACAGATACGCAGTATTTT
>.|.|TRBV24-1|TRBJ1-3
CATGRGPGNTIYF
TGTGCCACCGGCCGAGGGCCGGGAAACACCATATATTTT
>.|TRBD1|TRBV19|TRBJ1-1
CASSTPQGARTEAFF
TGTGCCAGTAGTACCCCTCAGGGGGCGAGAACTGAAGCTTTCTTT
>.|.|TRBV6-1|TRBJ1-1
CASSGAYPWTEAFF
TGTGCCAGCAGTGGAGCCTATCCATGGACTGAAGCTTTCTTT
>.|.|TRBV6-5|TRBJ2-3
CASRRVTSTDTQYF
TGTGCCAGCAGGAGAGTGACTAGCACAGATACGCAGTATTTT
>.|TRBD1|TRBV6-5|TRBJ1-3
CASSFDRAGNTIYF
TGTGCCAGCAGTTTCGACAGGGCTGGAAACACCATATATTTT
>.|TRBD2|TRBV11-3|TRBJ2-1
CASSVRGVSYNEQFF
TGTGCCAGCAGCGTCCGGGGGGTCTCCTACAATGAGCAGTTCTTC
>.|.|TRBV4-2|TRBJ1-2
CASSQDWGRGYTF
TGTGCCAGCAGCCAAGATTGGGGGCGAGGCTACACCTTC
>.|.|TRBV6-5|TRBJ1-2
CACGRGGIYGYTF
TGTGCCTGTGGCCGCGGGGGCATCTATGGCTACACCTTC
>.|TRBD1|TRBV6-5|TRBJ1-2
CASSKTGGAYGYTF
TGTGCCAGCAGCAAGACAGGGGGGGCCTATGGCTACACCTTC
>.|.|TRBV19|TRBJ2-1
CASSILQGYNEQFF
TGTGCCAGTAGTATCTTGCAGGGCTACAATGAGCAGTTCTTC
>.|TRBD1|TRBV6-5|TRBJ1-4
CASSYLQGGEKLFF
TGTGCCAGCAGTTACTTACAGGGGGGAGAAAAACTGTTTTTT
>.|TRBD1|TRBV7-8|TRBJ1-4
CASSLDPGQGEEKLFF
TGTGCCAGCAGCTTAGACCCCGGACAGGGGGAGGAAAAACTGTTTTTT
>.|TRBD1|TRBV6-5|TRBJ1-6
CASSPGQGASPLHF
TGTGCCAGCAGTCCGGGACAGGGAGCTTCACCCCTCCACTTT
>.|TRBD2|TRBV5-1|TRBJ2-5
CASSPGLVTVPETQYF
TGCGCCAGCAGCCCAGGACTAGTTACCGTCCCGGAGACCCAGTACTTC
>.|TRBD1|TRBV4-1|TRBJ1-2
CASSQTGGRRTGDGYTF
TGCGCCAGCAGCCAGACCGGGGGCAGAAGGACAGGGGATGGCTACACCTTC
>.|TRBD2|TRBV10-3|TRBJ2-5
CAISESSGGEKTQYF
TGTGCCATCAGTGAGTCTAGCGGGGGGGAAAAGACCCAGTACTTC
>few|TRBD1|TRBV12-3/TRBV12-4|TRBJ1-1
CASSGTGGTEAFF
TGTGCCAGCAGCGGGACAGGGGGCACTGAAGCTTTCTTT
>.|TRBD1|TRBV10-1|TRBJ1-1
CASRETGGTEAFF
TGCGCCAGCAGAGAAACAGGGGGCACTGAAGCTTTCTTT
>.|.|TRBV19|TRBJ1-1
CASSPRRVRVTEAFF
TGTGCCAGTAGTCCCCGCCGGGTTCGCGTCACTGAAGCTTTCTTT
>.|.|TRBV12-3/TRBV12-4|TRBJ2-2
CASSLRNTGELFF
TGTGCCAGCAGCCTTAGAAACACCGGGGAGCTGTTTTTT
>.|TRBD1|TRBV2|TRBJ1-6
CASSGTTGGSSPLHF
TGTGCCAGCAGTGGCACGACAGGGGGTAGTTCACCCCTCCACTTT
>.|TRBD2|TRBV19|TRBJ2-3
CASSSQMGGADTQYF
TGTGCCAGTAGTTCCCAAATGGGGGGGGCAGATACGCAGTATTTT
>.|.|TRBV28|TRBJ1-2
CASSLRRQADYGYTF
TGTGCCAGCAGTTTAAGGAGACAGGCCGACTATGGCTACACCTTC
>.|.|TRBV2|TRBJ1-3
CAVPRIDTIYF
TGTGCCGTCCCGAGGATTGACACCATATATTTT
>.|.|TRBV19|TRBJ1-5
CASSIRVNSNQPQHF
TGTGCCAGTAGTATTCGTGTAAATAGCAATCAGCCCCAGCATTTT
>.|TRBD2|TRBV2|TRBJ2-5
CASSEPREGRLLKTQYF
TGTGCCAGCAGTGAACCCCGGGAGGGTCGACTTCTGAAGACCCAGTACTTC